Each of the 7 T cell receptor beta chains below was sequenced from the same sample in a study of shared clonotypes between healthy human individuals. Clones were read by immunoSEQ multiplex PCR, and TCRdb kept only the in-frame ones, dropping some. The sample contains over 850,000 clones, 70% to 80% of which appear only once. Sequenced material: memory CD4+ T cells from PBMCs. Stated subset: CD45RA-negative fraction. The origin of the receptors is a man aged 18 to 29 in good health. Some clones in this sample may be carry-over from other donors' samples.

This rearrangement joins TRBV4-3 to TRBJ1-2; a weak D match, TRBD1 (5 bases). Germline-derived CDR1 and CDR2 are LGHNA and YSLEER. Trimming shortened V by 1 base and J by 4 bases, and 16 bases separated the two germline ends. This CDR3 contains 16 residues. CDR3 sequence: CASSQGRFGGTYGYTF. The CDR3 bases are TGCGCCAGCAGCCAAGGGCGCTTTGGGGGGACCTATGGCTACACCTTC.

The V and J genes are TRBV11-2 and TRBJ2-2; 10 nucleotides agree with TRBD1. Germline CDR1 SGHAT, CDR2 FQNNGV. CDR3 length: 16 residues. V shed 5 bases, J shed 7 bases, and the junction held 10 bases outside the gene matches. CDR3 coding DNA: TGTGCCAGCAGCCTCGGAGGGGACAGGGGTATCGGGGAGCTGTTTTTT. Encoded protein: CASSLGGDRGIGELFF.

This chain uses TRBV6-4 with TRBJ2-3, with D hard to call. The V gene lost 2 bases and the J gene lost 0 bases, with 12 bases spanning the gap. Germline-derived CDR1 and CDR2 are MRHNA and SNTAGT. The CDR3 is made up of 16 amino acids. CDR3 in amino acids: CASSDRIWASTDTQYF. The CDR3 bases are TGTGCCAGCAGTGACCGAATATGGGCTAGCACAGATACGCAGTATTTT.

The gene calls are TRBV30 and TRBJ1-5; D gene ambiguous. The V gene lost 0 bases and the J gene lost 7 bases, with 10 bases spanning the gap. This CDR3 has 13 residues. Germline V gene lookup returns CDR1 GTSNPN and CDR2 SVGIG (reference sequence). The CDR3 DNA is TGTGCCTGGAGTGTATCCCAACGCCAGCCCCAGCATTTT. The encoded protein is CAWSVSQRQPQHF.

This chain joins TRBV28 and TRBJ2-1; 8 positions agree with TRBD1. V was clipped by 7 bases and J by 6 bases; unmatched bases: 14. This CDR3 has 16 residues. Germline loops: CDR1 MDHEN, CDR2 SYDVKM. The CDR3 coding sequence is TGTGCCAGCACTCCACCATTGAGGACAGGGTTCAATGAGCAGTTCTTC. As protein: CASTPPLRTGFNEQFF.

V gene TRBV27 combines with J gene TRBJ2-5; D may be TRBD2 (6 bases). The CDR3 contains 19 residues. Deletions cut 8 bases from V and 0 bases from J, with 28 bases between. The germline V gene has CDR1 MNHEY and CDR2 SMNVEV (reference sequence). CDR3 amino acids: CASEQSPYGIAEYQETQYF. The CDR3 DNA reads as TGTGCCAGCGAACAGAGTCCTTATGGAATAGCGGAGTACCAAGAGACCCAGTACTTC.

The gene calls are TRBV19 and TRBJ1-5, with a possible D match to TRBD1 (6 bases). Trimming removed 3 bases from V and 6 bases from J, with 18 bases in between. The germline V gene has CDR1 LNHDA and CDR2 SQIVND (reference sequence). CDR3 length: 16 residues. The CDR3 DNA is TGTGCCAGTAGTATTTGGGCCAGGGGAGCGGTTCAGCCCCAGCATTTT. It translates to CASSIWARGAVQPQHF.